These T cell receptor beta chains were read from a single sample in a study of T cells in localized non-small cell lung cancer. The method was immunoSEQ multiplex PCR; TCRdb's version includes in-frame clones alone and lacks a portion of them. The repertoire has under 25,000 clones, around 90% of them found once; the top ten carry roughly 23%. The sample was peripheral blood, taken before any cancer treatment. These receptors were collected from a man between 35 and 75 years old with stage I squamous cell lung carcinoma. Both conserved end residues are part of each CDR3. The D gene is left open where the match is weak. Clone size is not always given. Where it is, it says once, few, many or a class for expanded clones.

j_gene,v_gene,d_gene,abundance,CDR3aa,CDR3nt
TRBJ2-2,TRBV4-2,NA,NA,CASSPDRSGELFF,TGTGCCAGCAGCCCGGATCGCAGCGGGGAGCTGTTTTTT
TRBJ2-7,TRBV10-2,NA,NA,CASSDSDGGSYEQYF,TGCGCCAGCAGTGACTCAGACGGGGGCTCCTACGAGCAGTACTTC
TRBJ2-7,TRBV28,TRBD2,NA,CASSLPGSSGDEQYF,TGTGCCAGCAGTTTACCCGGGTCTAGCGGGGACGAGCAGTACTTC
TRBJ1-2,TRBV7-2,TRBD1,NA,CASSLGQGPMNYGYTF,TGTGCCAGCAGCTTGGGACAGGGTCCGATGAACTATGGCTACACCTTC
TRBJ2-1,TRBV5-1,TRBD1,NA,CASSSSTGVQEQFF,TGCGCCAGCAGCTCTAGCACAGGGGTCCAGGAGCAGTTCTTC
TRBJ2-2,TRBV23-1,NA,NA,CASSQFLGTLPGELFF,TGCGCCAGCAGTCAATTCCTCGGGACTTTACCCGGGGAGCTGTTTTTT
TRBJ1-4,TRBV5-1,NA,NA,CASSLDPRGGKLFF,TGCGCCAGCAGCTTGGACCCTCGGGGGGGAAAACTGTTTTTT
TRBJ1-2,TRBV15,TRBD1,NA,CATSRARTGNRYGYTF,TGTGCCACCAGCAGAGCCCGGACAGGGAATCGCTATGGCTACACCTTC
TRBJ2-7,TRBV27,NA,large,CASSPNSGLSYEQYF,TGTGCCAGCAGTCCCAACTCAGGGCTTTCCTACGAGCAGTACTTC
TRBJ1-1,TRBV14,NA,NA,CASSQVAGSNTEAFF,TGTGCCAGCAGCCAAGTGGCAGGGTCGAACACTGAAGCTTTCTTT
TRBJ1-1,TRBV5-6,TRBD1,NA,CASTLDRLRTEAFF,TGTGCCAGCACCCTGGACAGGTTGAGGACTGAAGCTTTCTTT
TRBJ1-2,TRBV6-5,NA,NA,CASSYSRQVIGGYTF,TGTGCCAGCAGTTACTCGAGACAGGTGATTGGGGGCTACACCTTC
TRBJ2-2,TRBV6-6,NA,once,CASSYPGELFF,TGTGCCAGCAGTTATCCCGGGGAGCTGTTTTTT
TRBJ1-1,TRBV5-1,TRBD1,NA,CASSWGTGVTEAFF,TGCGCCAGCAGCTGGGGGACAGGGGTTACTGAAGCTTTCTTT
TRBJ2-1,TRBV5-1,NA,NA,CASSLEGLEDEQFF,TGCGCCAGCAGCTTAGAGGGTTTGGAGGATGAGCAGTTCTTC
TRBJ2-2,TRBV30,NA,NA,CAWSPGVGGELFF,TGTGCCTGGAGTCCAGGGGTGGGCGGGGAGCTGTTTTTT
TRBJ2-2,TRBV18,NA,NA,CASSLPGQNTGELFF,TGTGCCAGCTCACTCCCGGGCCAAAACACCGGGGAGCTGTTTTTT
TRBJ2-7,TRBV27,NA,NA,CASGQGIHEQYF,TGTGCCAGCGGCCAGGGAATCCACGAGCAGTACTTC
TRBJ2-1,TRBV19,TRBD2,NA,CASSISSGGAREQFF,TGTGCCAGTAGTATATCCAGCGGGGGGGCTCGGGAGCAGTTCTTC
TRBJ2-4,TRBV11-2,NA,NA,CASSLGQWAKNIQYF,TGTGCCAGCAGCTTAGGCCAGTGGGCCAAAAACATTCAGTACTTC
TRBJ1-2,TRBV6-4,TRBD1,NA,CASSGGQGAGGYTF,TGTGCCAGCAGTGGGGGACAGGGGGCCGGTGGCTACACCTTC
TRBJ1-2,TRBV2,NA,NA,CASSDTGGGGYTF,TGTGCCAGCAGTGACACGGGGGGAGGAGGCTACACCTTC
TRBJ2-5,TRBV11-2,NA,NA,CASSSTLQGGEAQYF,TGTGCCAGCAGCTCCACGCTACAGGGAGGAGAGGCCCAGTACTTC
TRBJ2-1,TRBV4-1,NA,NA,CASSQLDMGFSAGNEQFF,TGCGCCAGCAGCCAACTTGACATGGGGTTCAGCGCAGGGAATGAGCAGTTCTTC
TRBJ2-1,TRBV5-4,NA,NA,CASNLEAASYNEQFF,TGTGCCAGCAACTTGGAAGCAGCCTCCTACAATGAGCAGTTCTTC
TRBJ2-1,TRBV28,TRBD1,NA,CASNLGQGISNEQFF,TGTGCCAGCAACCTGGGACAGGGGATTTCCAATGAGCAGTTCTTC
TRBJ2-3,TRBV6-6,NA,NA,CASSYGGRMDTQYF,TGTGCCAGCAGTTACGGGGGCAGGATGGATACGCAGTATTTT
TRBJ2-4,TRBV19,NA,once,CASSPDLGGNIQYF,TGTGCCAGTAGCCCGGACTTGGGGGGAAACATTCAGTACTTC
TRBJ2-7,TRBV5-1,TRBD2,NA,CASSWTSGPSYEQYF,TGCGCCAGCAGCTGGACTAGCGGCCCTTCCTACGAGCAGTACTTC
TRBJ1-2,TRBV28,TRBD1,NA,CASSSGQASLNYGYTF,TGTGCCAGCAGCTCCGGACAGGCTTCTCTTAACTATGGCTACACCTTC
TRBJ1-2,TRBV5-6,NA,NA,CASKSQGSGYTF,TGTGCCAGCAAGTCACAGGGTAGTGGCTACACCTTC
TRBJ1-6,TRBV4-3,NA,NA,CASSQDEGNSPLHF,TGCGCCAGCAGCCAAGATGAGGGGAATTCACCCCTCCACTTT
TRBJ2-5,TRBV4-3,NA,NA,CASSGRGGQETQYF,TGCGCCAGCAGCGGAAGAGGGGGACAAGAGACCCAGTACTTC
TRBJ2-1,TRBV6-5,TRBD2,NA,CASSPHWTSGEEQFF,TGTGCCAGCAGTCCTCACTGGACTAGCGGGGAAGAGCAGTTCTTC
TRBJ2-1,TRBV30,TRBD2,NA,CAWVLAGTYNEQFF,TGTGCCTGGGTTTTAGCGGGGACCTACAATGAGCAGTTCTTC
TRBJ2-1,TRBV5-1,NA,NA,CASSLVSATEFNEQFF,TGCGCCAGCAGCTTGGTATCGGCTACTGAATTCAATGAGCAGTTCTTC
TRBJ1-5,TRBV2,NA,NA,CASKSTRGNQPQHF,TGTGCCAGCAAGTCGACCCGGGGCAATCAGCCCCAGCATTTT
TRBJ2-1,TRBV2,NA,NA,CASSLGASGDNEQFF,TGTGCCAGCAGCCTGGGGGCTAGCGGTGACAATGAGCAGTTCTTC
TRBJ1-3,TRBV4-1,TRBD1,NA,CASSQGVTGGWDTIYF,TGCGCCAGCAGCCAAGGCGTGACAGGGGGCTGGGACACCATATATTTT
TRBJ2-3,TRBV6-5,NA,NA,CASSSGGITDTQYF,TGTGCCAGCAGTTCGGGGGGCATCACAGATACGCAGTATTTT
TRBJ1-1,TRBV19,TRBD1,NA,CASSSRQGAGTEAFF,TGTGCCAGTAGTAGCCGACAGGGGGCGGGCACTGAAGCTTTCTTT
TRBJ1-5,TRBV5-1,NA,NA,CASRKIPGGNQPQHF,TGCGCCAGCAGAAAAATACCAGGGGGCAATCAGCCCCAGCATTTT
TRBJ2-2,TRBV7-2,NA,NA,CASSLAPGAGSGELFF,TGTGCCAGCAGCTTAGCGCCTGGGGCGGGGTCCGGGGAGCTGTTTTTT
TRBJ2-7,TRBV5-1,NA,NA,CASSLGVREQYF,TGCGCCAGCAGCTTGGGAGTTAGAGAGCAGTACTTC
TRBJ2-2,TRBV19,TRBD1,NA,CASRARDRATGELFF,TGTGCCAGTAGGGCCCGGGACAGAGCGACCGGGGAGCTGTTTTTT
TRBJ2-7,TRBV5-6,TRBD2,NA,CASSFRLAGGLIYEQYF,TGTGCCAGCAGCTTCAGGCTAGCGGGGGGCCTCATCTACGAGCAGTACTTC
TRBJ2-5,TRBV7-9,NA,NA,CASSLGGLQGIGETQYF,TGTGCCAGCAGCTTAGGGGGACTACAGGGTATCGGGGAGACCCAGTACTTC
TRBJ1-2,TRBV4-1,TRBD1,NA,CASSQASRGPEGYTF,TGCGCCAGCAGCCAAGCCAGCAGGGGGCCTGAAGGCTACACCTTC
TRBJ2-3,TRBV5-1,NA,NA,CASSEGTGADTQYF,TGCGCCAGCAGCGAGGGGACTGGGGCAGATACGCAGTATTTT
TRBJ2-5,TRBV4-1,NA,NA,CASSQAEGFGETQYF,TGCGCCAGCAGCCAAGCGGAGGGGTTCGGGGAGACCCAGTACTTC
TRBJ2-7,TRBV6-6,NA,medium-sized,CASSYSIGTLEQYF,TGTGCCAGCAGTTACTCGATAGGGACGTTGGAGCAGTACTTC
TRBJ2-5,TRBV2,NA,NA,CASSLEPGKTQYF,TGTGCCAGCAGCCTCGAGCCGGGGAAGACCCAGTACTTC
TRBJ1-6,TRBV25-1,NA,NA,CASSTGQRNSPLHF,TGTGCCAGCAGTACCGGACAGCGTAATTCACCCCTCCACTTT
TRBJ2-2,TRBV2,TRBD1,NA,CASSEQDREITGELFF,TGTGCCAGCAGTGAACAGGACAGGGAAATCACCGGGGAGCTGTTTTTT
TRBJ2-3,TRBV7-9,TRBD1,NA,CASSSYSQGPADTQYF,TGTGCCAGCAGCTCATACTCACAGGGGCCGGCAGATACGCAGTATTTT
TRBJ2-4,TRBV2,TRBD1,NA,CAGLTGAGNIQYF,TGTGCCGGCCTAACAGGGGCAGGAAACATTCAGTACTTC
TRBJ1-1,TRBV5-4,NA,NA,CASSLAPNTEAFF,TGTGCCAGCAGCTTGGCCCCGAACACTGAAGCTTTCTTT
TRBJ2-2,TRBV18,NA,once,CASSPYSPGEGGTGELFF,TGTGCCAGCTCACCATACAGCCCAGGGGAAGGAGGCACCGGGGAGCTGTTTTTT
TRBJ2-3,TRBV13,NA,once,CASSPVSSEGTDTQYF,TGTGCCAGCAGCCCCGTCTCGAGCGAAGGCACAGATACGCAGTATTTT
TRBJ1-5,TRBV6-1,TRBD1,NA,CASSESGQGENQPQHF,TGTGCCAGCAGTGAATCAGGGCAGGGGGAAAATCAGCCCCAGCATTTT